This T cell receptor (beta chain) was documented in a study of blood T cell repertoires in COVID-19. Trimming shortened V by 1 base and J by 7 bases, and 13 bases separated the two germline ends. The germline CDR1 and CDR2 sequences are MGHDK and SYGVNS. The CDR3 has 15 amino acids. This clone was detected once. Profiled with immunoSEQ multiplex PCR; TCRdb holds only in-frame clones, not every one. The table has about 140,000 clones, around 84% seen once. The origin of this receptor is a man aged 55 to 70 with active or convalescent COVID-19. The sample was peripheral blood. The V call is TRBV25-1, the J call TRBJ1-4; weak D call: TRBD1 (6 bases). The CDR3 region has the DNA TGTGCCAGCAGTGAATCCGGACAGCATTTTGAAAAACTGTTTTTT. This translates into CASSESGQHFEKLFF. Full variable domain (missing parts from reference TRBV25-1 and TRBJ1-4): EADIYQTPRYLVIGTGKKITLECSQTMGHDKMYWYQQDPGMELHLIHYSYGVNSTEKGDLSSESTVSRIRTEHFPLTLESARPSHTSQYLCASSESGQHFEKLFFGSGTQLSVL.